This T cell receptor (beta chain) was captured in a study of T cell responses to AZD1222 COVID-19 vaccine. Study-wide results and limits: Donors were mostly white British, more females; clonal diversity possibly underestimated. Spike-specific TCR breadth and depth both grew after two AZD1222 doses.

Assay: immunoSEQ multiplex PCR; the TCRdb copy retains only in-frame clones and omits some. The sample has about 270,000 clones, about 94% seen once; the top ten hold roughly 0.5%. The CDR3 is 13 amino acids. Germline V CDR1 and CDR2: MNHEY, SVGAGI. The V and J ends lost 6 bases and 4 bases, in that order; junction bases with no gene match: 4. As concerns this clone: Its antigen is as yet unknown.

This sample comprised peripheral blood, obtained 28 days after the second AZD1222 dose. The rearrangement uses TRBV6-5 and TRBJ1-2; 8 nucleotides line up with TRBD1. The clonotype comes from an adult who received the AZD1222 COVID-19 vaccine. CDR3 DNA sequence: TGTGCCAGCAGAAAGACAGGGGTCTATGGCTACACCTTC. This sequence encodes CASRKTGVYGYTF.